The rows below give T cell receptor beta chains drawn from one sample of a study of CD8+ T cells in alopecia areata. Some clones are missing from TCRdb's copy, which holds only in-frame ones; the method was immunoSEQ multiplex PCR. Of approximately 180,000 clones listed, roughly 58% are singletons. Sample: CD4+ T cells sorted from blood, taken around week 55, from a patient treated with tofacitinib. Receptors were obtained from a human donor with alopecia areata. CDR3s include the opening cysteine and the closing phenylalanine or tryptophan. D genes are given only for firm matches. Size values are once, few and many counts, or a class for expanded clones, and some rows have none.

d_gene,abundance,j_gene,v_gene,CDR3nt,CDR3aa
-,-,TRBJ1-2,TRBV7-9,TGTGCCAGCAGCTTAGGTGGCAGGACCTTATATGGCTACACCTTC,CASSLGGRTLYGYTF
TRBD2,few,TRBJ2-2,TRBV6-5,TGTGCCAGCAGTTACCGGGGGGGCGACACCGGGGAGCTGTTTTTT,CASSYRGGDTGELFF
TRBD2,-,TRBJ2-7,TRBV5-4,TGTGCCAGCAGCTTGGAGGGACTAGCGGGGGGGAGTCCCACCTACGAGCAGTACTTC,CASSLEGLAGGSPTYEQYF
TRBD2,few,TRBJ2-5,TRBV5-1,TGCGCCAGCAGGGCGGGAGCAACGCAAGAGACCCAGTACTTC,CASRAGATQETQYF
-,-,TRBJ1-1,TRBV19,TGTGCCACGGGAGGGGCCGGCACTGAAGCTTTCTTT,CATGGAGTEAFF
-,-,TRBJ2-5,TRBV4-1,TGCGCCAGCAGCCAAGAAGTTATTGCCCCGGGACCCGCGGAGACCCAGTACTTC,CASSQEVIAPGPAETQYF
-,-,TRBJ1-3,TRBV30,TGTGCCTGGAGTGAGACCGGGATCTCTGGAAACACCATATATTTT,CAWSETGISGNTIYF
TRBD1,-,TRBJ1-5,TRBV30,TGTGCCTGGACCCCGGGACAGGGGAATCAGCCCCAGCATTTT,CAWTPGQGNQPQHF
TRBD1,-,TRBJ2-5,TRBV10-3,TGTGCCATTTCACCGGGACAGGGATCGAAGACCCAGTACTTC,CAISPGQGSKTQYF
-,-,TRBJ2-1,TRBV5-1,TGCGCCAGCAGCCCCAATTCCTACAATGAGCAGTTCTTC,CASSPNSYNEQFF
-,-,TRBJ2-1,TRBV6-1,TGTGCCAGCAGTGAGACCCCACAAGATGAGCAGTTCTTC,CASSETPQDEQFF
-,few,TRBJ1-6,TRBV7-3,TGTGCCAGCAGCTCGGGACATGTTAATTCACCCCTCCACTTT,CASSSGHVNSPLHF
-,-,TRBJ1-5,TRBV6-5,TGTGCCAGCAGTTACGGGGTGAATCAGCCCCAGCATTTT,CASSYGVNQPQHF
-,few,TRBJ2-7,TRBV28,TGTGCCAGCAGCCAGGGGGGTTCGGCCTACGAGCAGTACTTC,CASSQGGSAYEQYF
-,few,TRBJ1-2,TRBV7-9,TGTGCCAGCAGCTTGGTCCCTAGACAGGACAACTATGGCTACACCTTC,CASSLVPRQDNYGYTF
TRBD2,-,TRBJ2-5,TRBV9,TGTGCCAGCAGCGTAGCGGCAGCGGGGGGGCAAGAGACCCAGTACTTC,CASSVAAAGGQETQYF
-,-,TRBJ1-2,TRBV29-1,TGCAGCGTCCTTGGGGAAAGTGGCTACACCTTC,CSVLGESGYTF
-,-,TRBJ1-1,TRBV6-1,TGTGCCAGCAGTGAAGCGGGGGTGGGTACTCAAGCTTTCTTT,CASSEAGVGTQAFF
-,once,TRBJ2-3,TRBV6-5,TGTGCCAGCAAAGCTCGGCCCTTCACAGATACGCAGTATTTT,CASKARPFTDTQYF
-,-,TRBJ1-2,TRBV2,TGTGCCAGCAGTGAAGCGCGAGGGCAGGCCTATGGCTACACCTTC,CASSEARGQAYGYTF
-,once,TRBJ1-2,TRBV30,TGTGCCTGGATGCTCTCGGGAGGTGGCTACACCTTC,CAWMLSGGGYTF
TRBD1,-,TRBJ2-2,TRBV4-1,TGCGCCAGCAAGGTGGGACAGGGGGGAGGTTACACCGGGGAGCTGTTTTTT,CASKVGQGGGYTGELFF
TRBD1,few,TRBJ2-7,TRBV5-1,TGCGCCAGCAGCCTAAATCCGACAGGGCTTTACGAGCAGTACTTC,CASSLNPTGLYEQYF
-,-,TRBJ1-5,TRBV19,TGTGCCAGTAGTCCCCCTCACATCCAGCCCCAGCATTTT,CASSPPHIQPQHF
-,-,TRBJ1-1,TRBV15,TGTGCCACCAGCAGAGATCTCAGTCTGAACACTGAAGCTTTCTTT,CATSRDLSLNTEAFF
-,once,TRBJ2-6,TRBV6-1,TGTGCCGTCTACCTCTCTGGGGCCAACGTCCTGACTTTC,CAVYLSGANVLTF
TRBD1,-,TRBJ2-5,TRBV5-1,TGCGCCAGCAGCGGGACAGGGCAGGAGACCCAGTACTTC,CASSGTGQETQYF
-,-,TRBJ1-4,TRBV7-8,TGTGCCAGCAGCTTAGTGGGAAATGAAAAACTGTTTTTT,CASSLVGNEKLFF
TRBD2,-,TRBJ2-2,TRBV11-2,TGTGCCAGCAGCTTAGGTCGCGGGGGAAACACCGGGGAGCTGTTTTTT,CASSLGRGGNTGELFF
-,-,TRBJ2-7,TRBV7-2,TGTGCCAGCAGCTTAGGTCCTTTCTACGAGCAGTACTTC,CASSLGPFYEQYF
TRBD1,few,TRBJ1-1,TRBV6-5,TGTGCCAGCAGTCCCTGGACAGGGGGTGAGGCTTTCTTT,CASSPWTGGEAFF
TRBD1,few,TRBJ2-4,TRBV2,TGTGCCAGCAGTTCCGGGACAGGGGCCAAAAACATTCAGTACTTC,CASSSGTGAKNIQYF
TRBD1,-,TRBJ1-4,TRBV11-2,TGTGCCAGCAGCTTCCTGTCAGGGACAGGGGGCGCGTCGTATGAAAAACTGTTTTTT,CASSFLSGTGGASYEKLFF
-,-,TRBJ1-5,TRBV29-1,TGCAGCGTGTCAGGGGGCAATCAGCCCCAGCATTTT,CSVSGGNQPQHF
-,-,TRBJ2-3,TRBV10-3,TGTGCCTCCCGGGTCGGTGATACGCAGTATTTT,CASRVGDTQYF